The rows below give T cell receptor beta chains drawn from one sample of a study of T cells after yellow fever vaccination. From the 5' RACE reads, TCRdb called clonotypes with MiXCR, one entry per CDR3 protein. In the table there are some 300,000 distinct CDR3 sequences, approximately 3.9% of which are singletons. This sample comprised PBMCs, obtained on the day of the yellow fever booster vaccination. The receptors stem from a man between 18 and 29 years old who received the YFV17D yellow fever vaccine. Each CDR3 is given with its conserved first and last residue. D genes are given only for firm matches. For some rows the clone size is stated as once, few or many, or as a class when expanded; others skip it.

few	NA	TRBJ2-2	TRBV7-3	TGTGCCAGCAGCACTGGGTCAGGGTCCGGGGAGCTGTTTTTT	CASSTGSGSGELFF
many	NA	TRBJ2-2	TRBV29-1	TGCAGCGTGCGGGACAGTCTAACCGGGGAGCTGTTTTTT	CSVRDSLTGELFF
many	TRBD1	TRBJ2-3	TRBV5-1	TGCGCCAGCAGCCCGCCCGACAGGGGAGTAACAGATACGCAGTATTTT	CASSPPDRGVTDTQYF
NA	TRBD1	TRBJ2-3	TRBV7-2	TGTGCCAGCAGCCTACAGGGACAGGGGACAGATACGCAGTATTTT	CASSLQGQGTDTQYF
many	NA	TRBJ1-5	TRBV29-1	TGCAGCGTTGGAAGGGGAGACAATCAGCCCCAGCATTTT	CSVGRGDNQPQHF
many	TRBD2	TRBJ2-5	TRBV6-6	TGTGCCAGCAGTTACCCTCATAGCGGGAATCAAGAGACCCAGTACTTC	CASSYPHSGNQETQYF
few	NA	TRBJ1-5	TRBV7-2	TGTGCCAGCAGCTTAGCTGCGTGGGGGAGGCCCCAGCATTTT	CASSLAAWGRPQHF
many	TRBD2	TRBJ2-1	TRBV7-6	TGTGCCAGCAGCAAGCGGGCTAGCGGGGGCGAATACAATGAGCAGTTCTTC	CASSKRASGGEYNEQFF
many	NA	TRBJ2-1	TRBV6-1	TGTGCCAGCAGTCCGAGGAACAATGAGCAGTTCTTC	CASSPRNNEQFF
NA	NA	TRBJ2-1	TRBV7-9	TGTGCCAGGAGTTTGAGCAAGTCCTACGAGCAGTTCTTC	CARSLSKSYEQFF
NA	NA	TRBJ1-1	TRBV7-2	TGTGCCAGCAGCTCTCAGGGAGGGGGGGAAGCTTTCTTT	CASSSQGGGEAFF
many	NA	TRBJ2-7	TRBV7-2	TGTGCCAGCAGCCGACCGGGCTACGAGCAGTACTTC	CASSRPGYEQYF
few	TRBD2	TRBJ2-7	TRBV10-2	TGCGCCAGCAGTGCAACTAGCGGGGGGCGCTACGAGCAGTACTTC	CASSATSGGRYEQYF
many	TRBD1	TRBJ2-3	TRBV7-6	TGTGCCAGCAGCTACCGACAGGGTTTCACAGATACGCAGTATTTT	CASSYRQGFTDTQYF
many	NA	TRBJ2-7	TRBV6-5	TGTGCCAGCAGTTACTCCGGGGAGACCTACGAGCAGTACTTC	CASSYSGETYEQYF
NA	NA	TRBJ2-3	TRBV9	TGTGCCAGCAGCGTAGAGGAGATCACAGATACGCAGTATTTT	CASSVEEITDTQYF
few	NA	TRBJ1-1	TRBV14	TGTGCCAGCAGCCATATGGGGGGAGGAAACACTGAAGCTTTCTTT	CASSHMGGGNTEAFF
few	TRBD2	TRBJ2-1	TRBV30	TGTGCCTGGAGACTGGCGGGGGACCACAATGAGCAGTTCTTC	CAWRLAGDHNEQFF
many	NA	TRBJ2-3	TRBV6-2/TRBV6-3	TGTGCCAGCAGTTACCGTGGGAGAAGCACAGATACGCAGTATTTT	CASSYRGRSTDTQYF
few	TRBD2	TRBJ2-5	TRBV7-6	TGTGCCAGCAGCTTCCGGACTAGCGGTCTAGGGACCCAGTACTTC	CASSFRTSGLGTQYF
many	NA	TRBJ1-5	TRBV20-1	TGCAGTGCTAGAGATGTAGGGAAGGTCAATCAGCCCCAGCATTTT	CSARDVGKVNQPQHF
few	TRBD2	TRBJ2-1	TRBV6-5	TGTGCCAGCAGCCGGGGACTAACCATCAATGAGCAGTTCTTC	CASSRGLTINEQFF
NA	TRBD2	TRBJ2-1	TRBV6-5	TGTGCCAGCAGTTACATAGAGACTAGCCGCGGGGAGCAGTTCTTC	CASSYIETSRGEQFF
many	TRBD2	TRBJ2-7	TRBV5-1	TGCGCCAGCAGCATATTGACTAGCGTCGACTACGAGCAGTACTTC	CASSILTSVDYEQYF
many	NA	TRBJ2-3	TRBV10-3	TGTGCCATCCACGGACTCCACACAGATACGCAGTATTTT	CAIHGLHTDTQYF
many	TRBD1	TRBJ2-7	TRBV12-3/TRBV12-4	TGTGCCAGCAGTCCTCCCGGGACAGGCAAAAGTAACGAGCAGTACTTC	CASSPPGTGKSNEQYF
NA	NA	TRBJ2-2	TRBV5-1	TGCGCCAGCAGGGCTGAGTTCGAGAACACCGGGGAGCTGTTTTTT	CASRAEFENTGELFF
NA	NA	TRBJ2-7	TRBV12-3/TRBV12-4	TGTGCCAGCAGTCCCCGGGTTTCCTCCTACGAGCAGTACTTC	CASSPRVSSYEQYF
many	TRBD2	TRBJ2-3	TRBV6-5	TGTGCCAGCAGGATGAAGCGGGGCCCCACAGATACGCAGTATTTT	CASRMKRGPTDTQYF
many	NA	TRBJ1-1	TRBV10-3	TGTGCCATCAGTGACGGGGGCGGTGAAGCTTTCTTT	CAISDGGGEAFF
many	NA	TRBJ2-3	TRBV5-1	TGCGCCAGCAGCTTCGAGCCCAGCACAGATACGCAGTATTTT	CASSFEPSTDTQYF
few	NA	TRBJ2-7	TRBV7-2	TGTGCCAGCAGCTTAGCGCCACACTACGAGCAGTACTTC	CASSLAPHYEQYF
few	NA	TRBJ1-5	TRBV4-2	TGTGCCAGCAGCCCTCACGGGGGTAGCAATCAGCCCCAGCATTTT	CASSPHGGSNQPQHF
few	NA	TRBJ1-5	TRBV12-3/TRBV12-4	TGTGCCAGCAGTTTGTCAGAGAGCAATCAGCCCCAGCATTTT	CASSLSESNQPQHF
few	NA	TRBJ2-1	TRBV27	TGTGCCAGCAGTTTCGGCCGAGGCCTCAAGCAGTTCTTC	CASSFGRGLKQFF